This T cell receptor beta chain is drawn from a study of spatial heterogeneity in lung cancer. Study at large: The donors comprised some 78 untreated early-stage non-small cell lung cancer patients. Alpha-chain sequences were consistently detected less often than beta-chain sequences. General observations from the study: At resection, ubiquitous expanded tumor TCRs appeared in blood more than at follow-up.

As to this clonotype: Its specificity is unknown.

Unique molecular identifiers tagged every individual TCR cDNA molecule. TCRdb called the 5' RACE reads again in MiXCR, with one record for every CDR3 protein. The table lists tens of thousands of distinct CDR3 sequences, approximately 20% of them singletons. The CDR3 sequence is 17 residues long. Germline loops: CDR1 DFQATT, CDR2 SNEGSKA (reference sequence). V lost 3 bases to trimming and J lost 1 base; unmatched junction nucleotides: 8. Sample time point: blood at routine non-recurrence follow-up after resection. Material: PBMCs, obtained at follow-up. The chain carries TRBV20-1 and TRBJ2-3; the match to TRBD2 covers 12 bases. This sequence originates from a male donor with early-stage non-small cell lung cancer. The chain's CDR3 is CSASRLAGVDGTDTQYF. The CDR3 DNA follows: TGCAGTGCTAGTAGACTAGCGGGAGTCGATGGCACAGATACGCAGTATTTT.